This TCR beta chain was identified in a study of CD8+CD57+ T cells in acquired aplastic anemia. As for the study in general: When averaged, DNA from sorted CD4+ and CD8+ cells came to 3 to 3.5 ug.

Patients who underwent sequencing had shown CD8+CD57+ cell expansion by flow cytometry. V was pared by 0 bases and J by 11 bases, with 8 bases of the junction left unmatched. The germline V gene has CDR1 MNHEY and CDR2 SMNVEV (reference sequence). The CDR3 consists of 14 residues. This clonotype has more than one count but fewer than ten. Profiles of TCR beta VDJ and CDR3 were generated from a genomic DNA template. TCRdb re-analysed the reads in MiXCR, keeping a single row per CDR3 protein. The sample carries around 200,000 distinct CDR3 sequences, roughly 60% recorded once. This receptor was identified in a human donor with aplastic anemia. Specimen: sorted CD4+, CD8+, or CD8+CD57+ T cells (not recorded which) from PBMCs. This chain connects TRBV27 to TRBJ1-1; 8 nucleotides match TRBD1. CDR3 region: CASSLSAGGRGAFF. DNA of the CDR3: TGTGCCAGCAGTTTATCGGCAGGGGGCCGTGGGGCTTTCTTT.